This T cell receptor (beta chain) was profiled in a study of T cell responses to AZD1222 COVID-19 vaccine. TCRdb's table, derived via immunoSEQ multiplex PCR, lists solely in-frame clones and lacks some. The sample holds about 100,000 clones, around 87% seen once. This CDR3 is built from 13 residues. Germline assignment: CDR1 SGHAT and CDR2 FQNNGV. Trimming left V 5 bases short and J 2 bases short, with 9 bases between. As to this clone: The antigen is not known.

Study-level findings and limits: There were mostly white British donors and more females than males, and clonal diversity was possibly underestimated. Spike-specific TCR repertoires showed rising breadth and depth after two AZD1222 doses. Regions 160-218 and 743-854 dominated among vaccine-associated CD4 TCRs spanning spike. Per reports, nearly half of all spike-specific TCRs target regions that are unmutated in variants.

This receptor was obtained from an adult in good health. The sample was peripheral blood, taken on day 0 of MenACWY control vaccination. This chain uses TRBV11-2 with TRBJ1-2, with D tentatively TRBD1 (6 bases). CDR3: CASSPDRNYGYTF. CDR3 nucleotides: TGTGCCAGCAGCCCCGACAGGAACTATGGCTACACCTTC.